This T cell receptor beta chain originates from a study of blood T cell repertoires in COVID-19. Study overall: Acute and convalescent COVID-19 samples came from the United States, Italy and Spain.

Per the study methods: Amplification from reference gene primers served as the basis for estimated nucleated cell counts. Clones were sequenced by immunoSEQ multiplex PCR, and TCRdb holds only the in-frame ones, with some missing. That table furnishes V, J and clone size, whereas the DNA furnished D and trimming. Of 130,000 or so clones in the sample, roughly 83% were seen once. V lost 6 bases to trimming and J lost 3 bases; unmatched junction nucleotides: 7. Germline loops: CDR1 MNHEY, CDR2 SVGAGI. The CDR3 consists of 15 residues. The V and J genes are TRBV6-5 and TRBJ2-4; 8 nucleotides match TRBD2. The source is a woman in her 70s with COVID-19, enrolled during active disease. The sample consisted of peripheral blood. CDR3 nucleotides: TGTGCCAGCAGCATCGGACTAGCTGGCAAAAACATTCAGTACTTC. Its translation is CASSIGLAGKNIQYF.